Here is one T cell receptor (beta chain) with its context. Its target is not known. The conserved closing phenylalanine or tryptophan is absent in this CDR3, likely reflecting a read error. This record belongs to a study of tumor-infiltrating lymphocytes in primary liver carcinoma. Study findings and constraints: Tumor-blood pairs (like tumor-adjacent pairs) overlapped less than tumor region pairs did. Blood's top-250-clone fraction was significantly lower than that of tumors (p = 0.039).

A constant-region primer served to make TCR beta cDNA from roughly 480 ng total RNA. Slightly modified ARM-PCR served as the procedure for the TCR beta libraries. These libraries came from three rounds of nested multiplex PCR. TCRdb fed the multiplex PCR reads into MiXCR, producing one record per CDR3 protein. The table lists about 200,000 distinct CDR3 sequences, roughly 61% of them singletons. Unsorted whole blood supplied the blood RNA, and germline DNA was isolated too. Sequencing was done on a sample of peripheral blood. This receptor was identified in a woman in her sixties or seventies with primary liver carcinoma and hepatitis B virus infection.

CDR3 DNA: TGTACCAGCAGCTTAGATTGGACAGGGTACCTCCAGTACTGC. Its protein is CTSSLDWTGYLQYC. The chain uses TRBV7-9 and TRBJ2-7, with 8 bases aligning to TRBD1. This CDR3 has 14 amino acids. The germline CDR1 and CDR2 sequences are SEHNR and FQNEAQ (reference sequence).